This T cell receptor beta chain was recorded in a study of CD8+CD57+ T cells in acquired aplastic anemia. Whole-study context: Across the sorted CD4+ and CD8+ cells, DNA amounts averaged 3.2 ug.

It was genomic DNA that served as the template for profiling TCR beta VDJ and CDR3. TCRdb redid the calling of the reads with MiXCR, one entry per CDR3 protein. The table shows a few hundred thousand distinct CDR3 sequences, with under 40% occurring only once. The V end lost 3 bases, the J end lost 5 bases, and 13 bases lay between the germline ends. CDR3 length: 14 residues. Germline assignment: CDR1 SGHVS and CDR2 FQNEAQ. This clonotype was counted ten times or more. By flow cytometry, patients selected for sequencing had shown an expansion of CD8+CD57+ cells. Patients had undergone no therapy by the time their blood was sampled.

The receptor's source is a human donor with aplastic anemia. The chain recombines TRBV7-8 with TRBJ1-2, with D possibly being TRBD1 (6 bases). Sequencing was done on a sample of sorted CD4+, CD8+, or CD8+CD57+ T cells (not recorded which) from PBMCs. Here the CDR3 DNA reads TGTGCCAGCAGCTTTGGGGGGCAAGGGTATGGCTACACCTTC. This translates into CASSFGGQGYGYTF.